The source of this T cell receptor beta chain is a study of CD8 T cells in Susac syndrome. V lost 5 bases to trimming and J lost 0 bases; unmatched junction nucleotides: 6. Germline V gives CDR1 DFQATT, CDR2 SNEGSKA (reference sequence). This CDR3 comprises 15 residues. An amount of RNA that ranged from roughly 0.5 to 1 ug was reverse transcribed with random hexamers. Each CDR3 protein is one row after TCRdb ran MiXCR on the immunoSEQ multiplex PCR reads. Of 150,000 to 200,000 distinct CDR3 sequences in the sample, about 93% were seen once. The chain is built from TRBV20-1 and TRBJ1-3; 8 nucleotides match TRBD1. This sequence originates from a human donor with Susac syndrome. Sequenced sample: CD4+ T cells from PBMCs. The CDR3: CSASTGAFSGNTIYF. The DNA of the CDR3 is TGCAGTGCTTCGACAGGGGCCTTCTCTGGAAACACCATATATTTT.